This T cell receptor beta chain was sequenced during a study of T-cell reconstitution after alpha-beta-depleted transplantation in children. The CDR3 is made up of 13 amino acids. Between the trimmed V and J ends, which lost 4 bases and 5 bases, there was a span of 10 bases. Preparation of the TCRbeta library was carried out with unique molecular identifiers. TCRdb reprocessed the PCR reads with MiXCR, giving one entry per CDR3 protein. This table holds 500,000 or so distinct CDR3 sequences, approximately 32% found once. The clonotype originates from a human donor who donated a stem cell graft to a child with aplastic anemia. This sequence joins TRBV12-3 or TRBV12-4 and TRBJ2-3; weak D call: TRBD1 (6 bases). The source material was PBMCs from the stem cell graft donor, sampled from the stem cell graft. In nucleotides, the CDR3 is TGTGCCAGCAGTTCCGGGACAAAAGATACGCAGTATTTT. Amino acids: CASSSGTKDTQYF.